Below, 23 T cell receptor beta chains from the same sample are listed, as sequenced in a study of blood T cell repertoires in COVID-19. Profiled with immunoSEQ multiplex PCR; TCRdb holds only in-frame clones, not every one. The sample yields a few hundred thousand clones, roughly 80% seen once. Sequencing was carried out using PBMCs or T cells enriched from blood (not recorded which). Receptor source: a woman aged 45-65 years who had recovered from COVID-19.

The table lists this clone with a few counts. The chain recombines TRBV6-1 with TRBJ1-2, with TRBD1 matching over 7 bases. This CDR3 contains 15 residues. The junction had 8 bases not matched to a gene; V was cut back by 2 bases and J by 5 bases. Germline CDR1 is MNHNS and CDR2 is SASEGT. The CDR3 DNA sequence: TGTGCCAGCAGTGAAACTTGGGACAGTACTTATGGCTACACCTTC. Translated: CASSETWDSTYGYTF.

The chain employs TRBV20-1 and TRBJ2-1, with 12 bases matching TRBD2. Looked up from germline, CDR1 is DFQATT and CDR2 is SNEGSKA (reference sequence). The ends lost 3 bases at V and 0 bases at J; junction bases unmatched: 6. The CDR3 runs 17 residues. CDR3 in amino acids: CSASGLAGGSSYNEQFF. CDR3 DNA sequence: TGCAGTGCTAGTGGCCTAGCGGGAGGGAGCTCCTACAATGAGCAGTTCTTC.

This clone was observed a single time. J is TRBJ1-2 and V is TRBV5-1; 7 nucleotides match TRBD1. CDR1 is SGHRS and CDR2 is YFSETQ in the germline V gene. This CDR3 is built from 14 residues. Trimming took 5 bases from V and 3 from J; bases not matched to a gene: 7. The CDR3 nucleotides read TGCGCCAGCAGGGGCCAGGGGGTGGACTATGGCTACACCTTC. Translated, it gives CASRGQGVDYGYTF.

The genes are TRBV6-5 and TRBJ1-2, with a weak D call TRBD1 (5 bases). Trimming pared 6 bases from V and 8 bases from J, leaving 16 bases between. Germline V CDR1 and CDR2: MNHEY, SVGAGI. The CDR3 is made up of 13 amino acids. The CDR3 protein is CASSPDSPRGYTF. The CDR3 DNA reads TGTGCCAGCAGCCCCGACAGCCCCCGGGGCTACACCTTC.

The chain joins TRBV19 to TRBJ1-1; D is possibly TRBD1 (6 bases). This CDR3 has 13 amino acids. V lost 5 bases and J lost 7, with 14 bases in between. Germline V gives CDR1 LNHDA, CDR2 SQIVND (reference sequence). CDR3 DNA: TGTGCCAGTAGTCCCCTGGGGGCTAGTGAAGCTTTCTTT. The encoded protein is CASSPLGASEAFF.

The chain uses TRBV4-2 and TRBJ2-3; 8 bases are a match to TRBD2. Per the germline V gene, CDR1 is LGHNA and CDR2 is YNFKEQ. The CDR3 extends over 16 amino acids. The junction had 9 bases not matched to a gene; V was cut back by 4 bases and J by 3 bases. CDR3 nucleotide sequence: TGTGCCAGCAGCCCGCGCGGGGGGTGGACGACAGATACGCAGTATTTT. Translated: CASSPRGGWTTDTQYF.

This clone was recorded a few times. V gene TRBV14 combines with J gene TRBJ2-7; 8 nucleotides match TRBD1. This CDR3 has 12 residues. Germline loops: CDR1 SGHDN, CDR2 FVKESK. With V trimmed by 6 bases and J by 7 bases, 5 bases remained unmatched. The CDR3 reads CASRSQGAEQYF. Written as DNA, the CDR3 is TGTGCCAGCAGATCCCAGGGGGCTGAGCAGTACTTC.

The chain recombines TRBV10-3 with TRBJ2-3; D gene uncertain. V was cut by 2 bases and J by 4 bases, with 10 bases left in between. CDR3 length: 14 amino acids. Germline CDR1 is ENHRY and CDR2 is SYGVKD. In nucleotides, the CDR3 is TGTGCCATCAGTGAGGAGTTGGGCGCAGATACGCAGTATTTT. Translated, it gives CAISEELGADTQYF.

The J gene is TRBJ2-1, the V gene TRBV5-1, with D possibly matching TRBD1 (5 bases). The V gene's germline CDR1 is SGHRS and CDR2 YFSETQ. Trimming stripped 6 bases from V and 2 bases from J, with 15 bases between. This CDR3 has 15 residues. CDR3 DNA sequence: TGCGCCAGCACCGAGTCAGGGTGGACCTACAATGAGCAGTTCTTC. It is translated as CASTESGWTYNEQFF. Based on the CDR3 plus reference TRBV5-1 and TRBJ2-1, the full variable domain is KAGVTQTPRYLIKTRGQQVTLSCSPISGHRSVSWYQQTPGQGLQFLFEYFSETQRNKGNFPGRFSGRQFSNSRSEMNVSTLELGDSALYLCASTESGWTYNEQFFGPGTRLTVL.

The rearrangement uses TRBV14 and TRBJ2-5, with TRBD1 as a possible D gene (5 bases). Per germline, CDR1 SGHDN and CDR2 FVKESK. The CDR3 extends over 16 amino acids. V lost 2 bases and J lost 2, with 15 bases in between. The CDR3 DNA reads TGTGCCAGCAGCCAAATGGACAACCTTAGTCAAGAGACCCAGTACTTC. This sequence encodes CASSQMDNLSQETQYF.

The V and J genes are TRBV6-5 and TRBJ1-4, with TRBD1 matching 8 bases. J was trimmed by 4 bases and V by 5 bases; bases with no gene match: 6. The CDR3 has 15 amino acids. The germline gives CDR1 MNHEY, CDR2 SVGAGI. CDR3 nucleotides: TGTGCCAGCAGTCCGCTCACAGGGGGTAATGAAAAACTGTTTTTT. Encoded protein: CASSPLTGGNEKLFF.

The rearrangement joins TRBV11-2 to TRBJ2-7; possible D gene TRBD2, 7 bases. V shed 4 bases and J shed 4 bases, with 17 bases lying between them. The germline gives CDR1 SGHAT, CDR2 FQNNGV. This CDR3 has 15 amino acids. In DNA, the CDR3 is TGTGCCAGCAGCTCCCTGGGGAGGGGGGGGTACGAGCAGTACTTC. Its translation: CASSSLGRGGYEQYF.

The chain has TRBV18 and TRBJ1-5; 10 bases are shared with TRBD1. The germline CDR1 and CDR2 sequences are KGHSH and LQKENI. V lost 3 bases, J lost 12 bases, and 14 bases stayed unmatched. CDR3 size: 16 residues. CDR3 region: CASSPRGGQGSVGQHF. In DNA, the CDR3 is TGTGCCAGCTCACCCCGAGGGGGACAGGGGTCCGTGGGCCAGCATTTT.

V gene TRBV6-5 combines with J gene TRBJ2-1; D might be TRBD2 (6 bases). The length of the CDR3 is 15 residues. V shed 6 bases and J shed 6 bases, with 18 bases lying between them. Per germline, CDR1 MNHEY and CDR2 SVGAGI. In DNA, the CDR3 is TGTGCCAGCAGCCTCACGGGGGACGTGGTCAATGAGCAGTTCTTC. As protein: CASSLTGDVVNEQFF.

This clone was counted a few times. The chain employs TRBV19 and TRBJ1-2; TRBD1 agrees at 7 bases. CDR1 is LNHDA, CDR2 SQIVND, per germline (reference sequence). This CDR3 is 16 amino acids long. Trimming removed 7 bases from V and 2 bases from J; junction bases left unmatched: 13. The CDR3 protein is CASTTRGPGHNYGYTF. The CDR3 DNA is TGTGCCAGTACCACTAGGGGGCCAGGACACAACTATGGCTACACCTTC.

The chain recombines TRBV19 with TRBJ1-6; no clear D gene. The germline V and J ends were trimmed by 3 bases and 4 bases, with 7 bases remaining between them. Germline V gene data show CDR1 as LNHDA and CDR2 as SQIVND (reference sequence). The CDR3 extends over 14 amino acids. CDR3 bases: TGTGCCAGTAGTATCCGGGATTATAATTCACCCCTCCACTTT. Its translation: CASSIRDYNSPLHF.

The V call is TRBV3-1 (or the pseudogene TRBV3-2), the J call TRBJ1-1; possible D gene TRBD1, 6 bases. From germline, CDR1 is LGHDT and CDR2 YNNKEL (reference sequence). The V and J ends lost 2 bases and 0 bases respectively, with 10 bases between them. The CDR3 loop spans 15 amino acids. CDR3 residues: CASSQKQGMNTEAFF. The CDR3 nucleotides are TGTGCCAGCAGCCAAAAACAGGGCATGAACACTGAAGCTTTCTTT.

In its sample, this clone was seen once. The J gene is TRBJ2-1, the V gene TRBV29-1, with a tentative D call TRBD2 (6 bases). The CDR3 has 12 residues. Germline assignment: CDR1 SQVTM and CDR2 ANQGSEA. V gave up 5 bases and J gave up 9 bases, with 14 bases separating them. The CDR3 bases are TGCAGCGTTCCCAGGGAGGTCGGTGAGCAGTTCTTC. This encodes CSVPREVGEQFF.

The V and J genes are TRBV19 and TRBJ2-7; possible D gene TRBD2, 5 bases. From germline, CDR1 is LNHDA and CDR2 SQIVND (reference sequence). The CDR3 runs to 15 residues. Trimming took 3 bases from V and 6 from J, leaving 18 bases between them. The CDR3 here is CASSIFPGSAVEQYF. The CDR3 coding sequence is TGTGCCAGTAGTATTTTCCCGGGGTCCGCCGTCGAGCAGTACTTC.

This clone was seen a few times. V is TRBV18 and J is TRBJ1-1; D may be TRBD1 (6 bases). With 4 bases removed from V and 1 base from J, the gap between germline ends came to 16 bases. CDR1 is KGHSH, CDR2 LQKENI, per germline. This CDR3 spans 16 amino acids. CDR3 sequence reads: CASSLTVLQGNTEAFF. The CDR3 DNA follows: TGTGCCAGCTCACTTACTGTCCTACAGGGGAACACTGAAGCTTTCTTT.

This sequence joins TRBV3-1 (or the pseudogene TRBV3-2) and TRBJ1-1; D remains ambiguous. Germline V gene lookup returns CDR1 LGHDT and CDR2 YNNKEL (reference sequence). V lost 4 bases, J lost 4 bases, and 4 bases lay in between. CDR3 length: 11 residues. The CDR3 loop reads CASSLSTEAFF. The CDR3 nucleotides are TGTGCCAGCAGCCTGAGCACTGAAGCTTTCTTT.

The sample holds one count of this clone. The chain joins TRBV11-3 to TRBJ2-2; 7 nucleotides line up with TRBD2. Unmatched junction bases numbered 8, after V lost 1 base and J lost 0 bases. CDR1 is SGHNT and CDR2 is YENEEA in the germline V gene. This CDR3 region has 18 residues. As DNA, the CDR3 is TGTGCCAGCAGCTTAGGGCTCTTGGGAGGGGCGAACACCGGGGAGCTGTTTTTT. This codes for CASSLGLLGGANTGELFF.

CDR3 nucleotides: TGTGCCAGCAGTCAACACAGGGGGCGCTTCGCCGAGCAGTACTTC. Translation: CASSQHRGRFAEQYF. The rearrangement joins TRBV6-5 to TRBJ2-7; 9 bases line up with TRBD1. CDR1 and CDR2 from the germline V gene are MNHEY and SVGAGI. With V trimmed by 5 bases and J by 6 bases, 11 bases remained unmatched. This CDR3 contains 15 residues.